This TCR beta chain emerged from a study of T cells in Graves' hyperthyroidism and ophthalmopathy. The V segment lost 5 bases and the J segment 6 bases; nucleotides outside the gene matches: 6. This CDR3 contains 13 residues. Germline-derived CDR1 and CDR2 are SEHNR and FQNEAQ (reference sequence). Uncontrolled infection, other autoimmune disease, pregnancy or lactation barred patients from enrollment. Of note for this clonotype: Its antigen is unknown.

Regarding the study as a whole: Ophthalmopathy cases were set apart from stable hyperthyroidism by a 13 V-J model. Most thyroid-expanded clonotypes above 0.001 were also found in blood.

RNA transcripts gave rise to amplified TCR beta CDR3 regions. First-round RT-PCR with HTBI primers amplified the TCR CDR3 region. TCRdb recomputed calls from the multiplex PCR reads with MiXCR, one row per CDR3 protein. The table lists more than 500,000 distinct CDR3 sequences, 40% to 50% of them singletons. Sample: peripheral blood or thyroid tissue (not recorded which). The V call is TRBV7-9, the J call TRBJ1-2, with TRBD1 matching over 7 bases. The TCR originated in an adult woman with Graves' disease, either hyperthyroidism or ophthalmopathy (not recorded which). The CDR3 region is CASSPTGADGYTF. In nucleotides, the CDR3 is TGTGCCAGCAGCCCTACAGGGGCGGATGGCTACACCTTC.